These T cell receptor beta chains were read from a single sample in a study of OX40 agonist ivuxolimab in advanced cancers. TCRdb keeps only in-frame clones here, not all; method: immunoSEQ multiplex PCR. The sample carries about 100,000 clones, approximately 89% recorded once. The sample was CD4+ or CD8+ T cells sorted from blood, taken in a trial of the OX40 agonist ivuxolimab. The receptor set was obtained from an adult with an advanced solid tumor such as melanoma, head and neck, liver or kidney cancer. CDR3s include the opening cysteine and the closing phenylalanine or tryptophan. Each record gives: V gene, D gene, clone size, J gene, CDR3 protein, CDR3 DNA. The D gene is left open where the match is weak. Not all rows give a size; the values are once, few, many and, for expanded clones, a class.

TRBV7-6	.	.	TRBJ2-2	CASSSSRGTGELFF	TGTGCCAGCAGCTCATCACGGGGCACCGGGGAGCTGTTTTTT
TRBV5-1	.	.	TRBJ1-1	CASSLGGLNTEAFF	TGCGCCAGCAGCTTGGGTGGGCTTAACACTGAAGCTTTCTTT
TRBV2	.	.	TRBJ1-6	CASRQGLELPLHF	TGTGCCAGCAGACAGGGCCTCGAGTTGCCCCTCCACTTT
TRBV19	.	.	TRBJ2-7	CASRSYTADIYEQYF	TGTGCCAGTAGATCGTACACCGCTGACATCTACGAGCAGTACTTC
TRBV18	.	.	TRBJ1-4	CASSPGIGPGEKLFF	TGTGCCAGCTCACCAGGGATCGGCCCGGGTGAAAAACTGTTTTTT
TRBV7-2	.	.	TRBJ2-7	CASRLGTYEQYF	TGTGCCAGCAGACTAGGAACCTACGAGCAGTACTTC
TRBV29-1	TRBD1	.	TRBJ1-2	CSVGGGGRGPDGYTF	TGCAGCGTTGGAGGGGGCGGCAGGGGGCCAGATGGCTACACCTTC
TRBV7-9	.	.	TRBJ2-3	CASSPLQRHTDTQYF	TGTGCCAGCAGCCCCCTCCAGCGGCACACAGATACGCAGTATTTT
TRBV5-1	.	.	TRBJ1-5	CASSIAPDQPQHF	TGCGCCAGCAGCATAGCGCCGGATCAGCCCCAGCATTTT
TRBV10-3	.	.	TRBJ2-7	CAISGTSYEQYF	TGTGCCATTTCAGGGACCTCCTACGAGCAGTACTTC
TRBV6-1	.	.	TRBJ2-5	CASRREVGTETQYF	TGTGCCAGCAGGAGGGAAGTGGGTACGGAGACCCAGTACTTC
TRBV28	TRBD2	.	TRBJ2-7	CASSSTGLGSYEQYF	TGTGCCAGCAGCTCTACGGGACTAGGCTCCTACGAGCAGTACTTC
TRBV7-3	.	.	TRBJ2-7	CASSLTSGEAYEQYF	TGTGCCAGCAGCTTAACGAGTGGGGAAGCCTACGAGCAGTACTTC
TRBV29-1	TRBD2	.	TRBJ2-1	CSVDSGSRRNEQFF	TGCAGCGTTGACAGCGGGAGCAGACGCAATGAGCAGTTCTTC
TRBV7-2	.	.	TRBJ1-1	CASSTRIGGEAFF	TGTGCCAGCAGCACACGAATTGGAGGTGAAGCTTTCTTT
TRBV5-1	.	.	TRBJ2-7	CASTTHSFIGGREQYF	TGCGCCAGCACCACTCACTCGTTTATTGGAGGGAGAGAGCAGTACTTC
TRBV28	.	.	TRBJ1-2	CASLTSPYGYTF	TGTGCCAGCCTGACATCACCCTATGGCTACACCTTC
TRBV13	TRBD1	once	TRBJ2-1	CASSKRTGGGDEQFF	TGTGCCAGCAGCAAACGGACAGGGGGAGGCGATGAGCAGTTCTTC
TRBV29-1	TRBD1	.	TRBJ1-5	CSVEESPRGRVNQPQHF	TGCAGCGTTGAAGAATCGCCCAGGGGGCGCGTCAATCAGCCCCAGCATTTT
TRBV11-2	.	.	TRBJ2-1	CASSSYSVPTYNEQFF	TGTGCCAGCAGCTCGTACAGCGTCCCGACCTACAATGAGCAGTTCTTC
TRBV19	TRBD1	once	TRBJ2-5	CASSIETGGSQETQYF	TGTGCCAGTAGTATCGAAACAGGGGGTAGCCAAGAGACCCAGTACTTC
TRBV5-1	.	.	TRBJ2-1	CASSTRLQGLGSYNEQFF	TGCGCCAGCAGCACCAGATTACAGGGCCTGGGCTCCTACAATGAGCAGTTCTTC
TRBV27	.	.	TRBJ2-3	CASRPDLTDTQYF	TGTGCCAGCCGACCCGACTTGACAGATACGCAGTATTTT
TRBV21-1	.	.	TRBJ2-4	CASSKERASYENIQYF	TGTGCCAGCAGCAAAGAGCGGGCTAGTTACGAAAACATTCAGTACTTC
TRBV7-8	.	once	TRBJ1-5	CASSLYSLRVNQPQHF	TGTGCCAGCAGCTTGTACTCCCTCAGGGTAAATCAGCCCCAGCATTTT
TRBV2	TRBD2	.	TRBJ2-7	CASSAGEGYEQYF	TGTGCCAGCAGTGCGGGGGAGGGCTACGAGCAGTACTTC
TRBV15	TRBD1	.	TRBJ2-3	CATSRGETGDRRDTQYF	TGTGCCACCAGCAGAGGGGAAACAGGGGATCGGCGGGATACGCAGTATTTT
TRBV27	.	.	TRBJ2-7	CASSLRRRDEQYF	TGTGCCAGCAGTTTGCGGAGGCGGGACGAGCAGTACTTC
TRBV5-1	TRBD1	once	TRBJ2-7	CASSFQTGGADEQYF	TGCGCCAGCAGCTTTCAGACAGGGGGAGCAGACGAGCAGTACTTC
TRBV10-2	.	.	TRBJ1-6	CASSESGQARSPLHF	TGCGCCAGCAGTGAATCGGGGCAGGCCCGTTCACCCCTCCACTTT
TRBV19	.	.	TRBJ2-1	CASSPRGGLGDNEQFF	TGTGCCAGTAGCCCCAGGGGCGGACTAGGGGACAATGAGCAGTTCTTC
TRBV5-5	.	.	TRBJ1-4	CASSLIQARRGEKLFF	TGTGCCAGCAGCTTAATACAGGCTCGCCGAGGAGAAAAACTGTTTTTT
TRBV5-1	TRBD1	.	TRBJ2-1	CASSLARGRVNEQFF	TGCGCCAGCAGCTTGGCGAGGGGGCGGGTCAATGAGCAGTTCTTC
TRBV19	.	few	TRBJ1-5	CASSTNRQPQHF	TGTGCCAGTAGTACCAATCGGCAGCCCCAGCATTTT
TRBV7-8	TRBD1	.	TRBJ1-5	CASSLGTGGNRPQHF	TGTGCCAGCAGCTTAGGGACAGGGGGTAATCGGCCCCAGCATTTT
TRBV5-1	TRBD1	.	TRBJ1-1	CASSTTGGTGNTEAFF	TGCGCCAGCAGCACGACAGGGGGGACTGGTAACACTGAAGCTTTCTTT
TRBV19	.	.	TRBJ2-2	CASSIDGTLNTGELFF	TGTGCCAGTAGTATCGACGGGACCTTGAACACCGGGGAGCTGTTTTTT
TRBV5-1	TRBD2	.	TRBJ2-1	CASSLGGRGTNNEQFF	TGCGCCAGCAGCTTAGGTGGGCGGGGGACGAACAATGAGCAGTTCTTC
TRBV19	.	.	TRBJ2-7	CASRTTGPGHEQYF	TGTGCCAGTAGAACGACCGGGCCTGGCCACGAGCAGTACTTC
TRBV15	.	.	TRBJ2-1	CATSRDHSRGNEQFF	TGTGCCACCAGCAGAGATCATAGCAGGGGAAATGAGCAGTTCTTC
TRBV19	.	.	TRBJ1-3	CASSIEGHSGNTIYF	TGTGCCAGTAGTATCGAGGGCCACTCTGGAAACACCATATATTTT
TRBV5-3	TRBD1	.	TRBJ1-5	CARSCDRDYSNQPQHF	TGTGCCAGAAGCTGTGACAGGGATTATAGCAATCAGCCCCAGCATTTT
TRBV5-1	TRBD1	.	TRBJ2-7	CASSLDGTGEQYF	TGCGCCAGCAGCTTGGATGGGACAGGAGAGCAGTACTTC
TRBV5-1	TRBD1	.	TRBJ2-5	CASRGGVGQETQYF	TGCGCCAGCAGAGGGGGCGTGGGGCAAGAGACCCAGTACTTC
TRBV7-2	TRBD2	.	TRBJ2-1	CASSLLAGADRNEQFF	TGTGCCAGCAGCTTGTTAGCGGGAGCTGACCGCAATGAGCAGTTCTTC
TRBV11-2	.	.	TRBJ2-3	CASSLGAAADTQYF	TGTGCCAGCAGCTTGGGGGCTGCGGCAGATACGCAGTATTTT
TRBV19	TRBD2	.	TRBJ2-1	CASSLSGRADNEQFF	TGTGCCAGTAGCCTTAGCGGGAGGGCCGACAATGAGCAGTTCTTC
TRBV11-2	TRBD1	.	TRBJ2-3	CASSLRGQGTDTQYF	TGTGCCAGCAGCCTCAGGGGGCAGGGCACAGATACGCAGTATTTT
TRBV9	.	.	TRBJ1-4	CASSVGGTTNEKLFF	TGTGCCAGCAGCGTAGGGGGAACAACTAATGAAAAACTGTTTTTT
TRBV30	.	few	TRBJ1-2	CAWSARTLYGYTF	TGTGCCTGGAGTGCCAGAACACTCTATGGCTACACCTTC
TRBV15	TRBD2	.	TRBJ2-7	CATSRGTSDYEQYF	TGTGCCACCAGCAGGGGGACTAGCGACTACGAGCAGTACTTC
TRBV5-4	.	.	TRBJ1-1	CASSLVATEAFF	TGTGCCAGCAGCTTGGTGGCAACTGAAGCTTTCTTT
TRBV2	TRBD1	.	TRBJ1-5	CASRENRGGQPQHF	TGTGCCAGCAGGGAAAACAGGGGTGGCCAGCCCCAGCATTTT
TRBV9	.	.	TRBJ2-7	CASSVGPDWTSEQYF	TGTGCCAGCAGCGTAGGCCCAGACTGGACCTCCGAGCAGTACTTC
TRBV30	.	.	TRBJ1-1	CAFRLGRNTEAFF	TGTGCCTTCCGTCTGGGTCGTAACACTGAAGCTTTCTTT
TRBV19	TRBD1	.	TRBJ1-2	CATRGHQRNYGYTF	TGTGCCACCAGGGGGCACCAAAGAAACTATGGCTACACCTTC
TRBV15	TRBD2	.	TRBJ2-5	CATSGGLAGVETQYF	TGTGCCACCAGCGGAGGACTAGCGGGAGTAGAGACCCAGTACTTC
TRBV2	.	.	TRBJ1-1	CASRTDMNTEAFF	TGTGCCAGTCGGACAGACATGAACACTGAAGCTTTCTTT
TRBV19	TRBD2	.	TRBJ2-5	CASSTQRGAQETQYF	TGTGCCAGTAGTACTCAGCGGGGGGCCCAAGAGACCCAGTACTTC
TRBV7-8	.	.	TRBJ1-5	CASSLGRLRSNQPQHF	TGTGCCAGCAGCTTAGGTCGGCTGCGGAGCAATCAGCCCCAGCATTTT